The 32 T cell receptor beta chains in this list originate from one sample, sequenced in a study of cytomegalovirus exposure and HLA in healthy donors. 60 Vbeta and 13 Jbeta primers were used in PCR. Produced via immunoSEQ multiplex PCR; TCRdb's table is partial and in-frame only. The sample shows some 200,000 clones, about 83% of them seen only once. What was sequenced was PBMCs. These receptors originate from a female donor in good health and CMV-seronegative.

This chain uses TRBV9 with TRBJ2-6; maybe TRBD1 (6 bases). V gave up 0 bases and J gave up 0 bases, with 16 bases separating them. The CDR3 sequence is 19 residues long. Germline values: CDR1 SGDLS, CDR2 YYNGEE. As DNA, the CDR3 is TGTGCCAGCAGCGTAGTTAGCCTAGGGGGTTTCTCTGGGGCCAACGTCCTGACTTTC. This gives the protein CASSVVSLGGFSGANVLTF.

The J gene is TRBJ1-6, the V gene TRBV19; D perhaps matches TRBD1 (6 bases). Germline CDR1 is LNHDA and CDR2 is SQIVND (reference sequence). The V end was cut by 5 bases, the J end by 10 bases, with 15 bases between. CDR3 size: 14 residues. The CDR3 loop reads CASSPRGVGSPLHF. The CDR3 coding sequence is TGTGCCAGTAGTCCCAGGGGCGTCGGGTCACCCCTCCACTTT.

The rearrangement uses TRBV9 and TRBJ1-3; D call uncertain. Between the trimmed V and J ends, which lost 0 bases and 2 bases, there was a span of 9 bases. Per the germline V gene, CDR1 is SGDLS and CDR2 is YYNGEE. CDR3 length: 15 amino acids. The CDR3 DNA is TGTGCCAGCAGCGTAGGTTTGGCAGCTGGAAACACCATATATTTT. Protein product: CASSVGLAAGNTIYF.

The chain couples TRBV28 to TRBJ2-7, with 7 bases lining up with TRBD2. The CDR3 runs 13 residues. CDR1 and CDR2 (germline): MDHEN, SYDVKM. J lost 2 bases, V lost 3 bases, and 1 base had no gene match. The CDR3 DNA reads TGTGCCAGCAGTTTGCTAGCGGCCTACGAGCAGTACTTC. It yields the protein CASSLLAAYEQYF.

V is TRBV19 and J is TRBJ2-4; D is possibly TRBD2 (6 bases). CDR1 is LNHDA and CDR2 is SQIVND in the germline V gene (reference sequence). Trimming left V 1 base short and J 7 bases short, with 14 bases between. The CDR3 extends over 15 amino acids. The CDR3 region is CASSIVKSGLNIQYF. The CDR3, as DNA: TGTGCCAGTAGTATAGTAAAGAGCGGGTTGAACATTCAGTACTTC.

This clone was counted once. The chain recombines TRBV7-2 with TRBJ2-7; 7 bases agree with TRBD2. V dropped 1 base and J dropped 5; count of bases not matched to a gene: 11. In germline, CDR1 is SGHTA, CDR2 FQGNSA. The CDR3 totals 16 residues. The DNA for the CDR3 is TGTGCCAGCAGCTTAGTCAAGGCGGGAGTCGCCCACGAGCAGTACTTC. Its translation is CASSLVKAGVAHEQYF.

The genes are TRBV5-1 and TRBJ1-4, with D unresolved. Germline loops: CDR1 SGHRS, CDR2 YFSETQ. Trimming removed 0 bases at V and 13 bases at J, with 16 bases between. The CDR3 consists of 14 residues. DNA for the CDR3: TGCGCCAGCAGCTTGGCAGGTCGAGATTCGAGACTGTTTTTT. This codes for CASSLAGRDSRLFF.

This clone has just one count. V and J are TRBV25-1 and TRBJ2-7; D might be TRBD2 (6 bases). Deletions cut 2 bases from V and 1 base from J, with 6 bases between. The CDR3 consists of 13 residues. Germline assignment: CDR1 MGHDK and CDR2 SYGVNS. The CDR3 region has the DNA TGTGCCAGCAGTGAAGGGGGGTCCTACGAGCAGTACTTC. Its translation: CASSEGGSYEQYF.

The chain joins TRBV18 to TRBJ2-1; TRBD2 is a possible D gene (5 bases). The CDR3 length is 15 residues. Trimming took off 3 bases at V and 4 bases at J, with 13 bases between the two ends. Germline CDR1 is KGHSH and CDR2 is LQKENI. CDR3 in amino acids: CASSPGAEGYNEQFF. DNA for the CDR3: TGTGCCAGCTCACCCGGCGCCGAGGGTTACAATGAGCAGTTCTTC.

The chain employs TRBV5-4 and TRBJ2-3; D uncertain. The V end lost 4 bases, the J end lost 2 bases, and 11 bases lay between the germline ends. The CDR3 length is 14 residues. CDR1 SGHNT and CDR2 YYREEE come from the germline V gene (reference sequence). CDR3 nucleotide sequence: TGTGCCAGCAGCCAGAGGAGAGACACAGATACGCAGTATTTT. Its protein product is CASSQRRDTDTQYF.

The V and J genes are TRBV5-1 and TRBJ2-3, with 13 bases fitting TRBD2. The CDR3 loop spans 16 amino acids. Trimming removed 5 bases from V and 2 bases from J; junction bases left unmatched: 5. Germline V gene sequence: CDR1 SGHRS, CDR2 YFSETQ. The CDR3 here is CASSFGLAGDTDTQYF. The CDR3 nucleotides read TGCGCCAGCAGTTTTGGACTAGCGGGAGACACAGATACGCAGTATTTT.

This clone was seen more than once but under ten times. The rearrangement joins TRBV27 to TRBJ2-3, with TRBD2 matching over 7 bases. Germline-derived CDR1 and CDR2 are MNHEY and SMNVEV (reference sequence). The CDR3 loop spans 15 amino acids. V shed 0 bases, J shed 0 bases, and the junction held 0 bases outside the gene matches. CDR3 sequence: CASSLSSGSTDTQYF. As DNA, the CDR3 is TGTGCCAGCAGTTTATCTAGCGGGAGCACAGATACGCAGTATTTT.

The V call is TRBV5-1, the J call TRBJ2-3, with TRBD2 matching 8 bases. CDR1 and CDR2 from the germline V gene are SGHRS and YFSETQ. The junction had 6 bases not matched to a gene; V was cut back by 7 bases and J by 5 bases. The CDR3 consists of 13 residues. The CDR3 DNA sequence: TGCGCCAGCTCCTTCCTAGCGGGAGATACGCAGTATTTT. It codes for CASSFLAGDTQYF. Supplemented by reference TRBV5-1 and TRBJ2-3, the full variable domain reads KAGVTQTPRYLIKTRGQQVTLSCSPISGHRSVSWYQQTPGQGLQFLFEYFSETQRNKGNFPGRFSGRQFSNSRSEMNVSTLELGDSALYLCASSFLAGDTQYFGPGTRLTVL.

This clone was found once. V is TRBV10-3 and J is TRBJ2-7; D is perhaps TRBD2 (6 bases). V gave up 7 bases and J gave up 3 bases, with 16 bases separating them. The CDR3 spans 14 residues. The germline V gene encodes CDR1 ENHRY and CDR2 SYGVKD. The CDR3 sequence is CAIKDGGSGYEQYF. In DNA form, the CDR3 reads TGTGCCATCAAGGACGGGGGTTCAGGCTACGAGCAGTACTTC.

The rearrangement joins TRBV5-6 to TRBJ2-7; tentatively, D is TRBD1 (6 bases). V was trimmed by 3 bases and J by 11 bases, leaving 12 bases between them. The CDR3 has 11 residues. Germline V gives CDR1 SGHDT, CDR2 YYEEEE. The CDR3 nucleotides are TGTGCCAGCAGCTCAACAGGGAGTGAGTACTTC. Amino acid sequence: CASSSTGSEYF.

This chain links TRBV10-2 with TRBJ2-5; unclear D gene. V was trimmed by 2 bases and J by 5 bases, leaving 9 bases between them. The CDR3 has 13 amino acids. Germline V gene sequence: CDR1 WSHSY, CDR2 SAAADI. Here the CDR3 reads CASSEGPQETQYF. As DNA, the CDR3 is TGCGCCAGCAGTGAGGGGCCGCAGGAGACCCAGTACTTC.

The chain is built from TRBV27 and TRBJ2-5; 12 bases are a match to TRBD2. The CDR3 covers 16 residues. J gave up 1 base and V 5 bases, and 5 bases lay outside the gene matches. Germline lookup yields CDR1 MNHEY and CDR2 SMNVEV (reference sequence). CDR3 DNA sequence: TGTGCCAGCAGTACCCGACTAGCGGGAGCCCAAGAGACCCAGTACTTC. Translated, it gives CASSTRLAGAQETQYF.

The chain couples TRBV19 to TRBJ2-2; the match to TRBD2 covers 11 bases. V shed 3 bases, J shed 5 bases, and the junction held 2 bases outside the gene matches. This CDR3 spans 15 amino acids. The germline V gene encodes CDR1 LNHDA and CDR2 SQIVND (reference sequence). The CDR3 region is CASSMSSGGTGELFF. The CDR3 nucleotides read TGTGCCAGTAGTATGTCTAGCGGGGGGACCGGGGAGCTGTTTTTT.

This clone occurred a few times. The rearrangement joins TRBV18 to TRBJ1-1, with 12 bases that match TRBD1. Germline CDR1 reads KGHSH; CDR2 reads LQKENI. This CDR3 is 17 amino acids long. J was trimmed by 2 bases and V by 3 bases; bases with no gene match: 7. The CDR3 DNA reads as TGTGCCAGCTCACCCCGGGACAGGGGGCGCACAAACACTGAAGCTTTCTTT. Translation gives CASSPRDRGRTNTEAFF.

The chain has TRBV9 and TRBJ1-2; D gene unclear. The V and J ends lost 3 bases and 1 base respectively, with 16 bases between them. Germline loops: CDR1 SGDLS, CDR2 YYNGEE. This CDR3 spans 16 amino acids. Written as DNA, the CDR3 is TGTGCCAGCAGCGCGGGTGGAGGGTGGGGTAACTATGGCTACACCTTC. Its translation: CASSAGGGWGNYGYTF.

The genes are TRBV5-6 and TRBJ1-2; D is uncertain. The CDR3 spans 14 residues. The V gene's germline CDR1 is SGHDT and CDR2 YYEEEE. V was cut by 0 bases and J by 5 bases, with 11 bases left in between. The CDR3 DNA reads as TGTGCCAGCAGCTTGGAGGGTGGAGGATATGGCTACACCTTC. Protein: CASSLEGGGYGYTF.

The rearrangement links TRBV7-2 to TRBJ2-5, with 9 bases identical to TRBD1. This CDR3 contains 16 residues. Looked up from germline, CDR1 is SGHTA and CDR2 is FQGNSA. Losses at the gene ends were 5 bases for V and 2 bases for J; bases not matched to a gene: 9. CDR3 sequence: CASSRLTGGYQETQYF. The CDR3 nucleotides read TGTGCCAGCAGCCGGCTGACAGGGGGTTATCAAGAGACCCAGTACTTC. Together with reference TRBV7-2 and TRBJ2-5, the CDR3 gives the full variable domain: GAGVSQSPSNKVTEKGKDVELRCDPISGHTALYWYRQSLGQGLEFLIYFQGNSAPDKSGLPSDRFSAERTGGSVSTLTIQRTQQEDSAVYLCASSRLTGGYQETQYFGPGTRLLVL.

V usage is TRBV9 and J usage is TRBJ2-7, with 7 bases identical to TRBD2. This CDR3 is built from 16 residues. The V gene's germline CDR1 is SGDLS and CDR2 YYNGEE. The V gene end was trimmed by 0 bases and the J gene end by 2 bases; junction bases not matched to a gene: 8. The CDR3 DNA reads TGTGCCAGCAGCGTAGGAGGCAAAGCGGGGCCCTACGAGCAGTACTTC. This sequence encodes CASSVGGKAGPYEQYF.

The rearrangement uses TRBV11-3 and TRBJ2-2; D might be TRBD2 (7 bases). Looked up from germline, CDR1 is SGHNT and CDR2 is YENEEA. The CDR3 consists of 14 residues. V was cut by 3 bases and J by 6 bases, with 11 bases left in between. The CDR3 loop is CASSFGRGAGELFF. The CDR3 DNA is TGTGCCAGCAGCTTTGGGAGGGGGGCCGGGGAGCTGTTTTTT.

This sequence joins TRBV19 and TRBJ1-4, with TRBD1 as a possible D gene (5 bases). This CDR3 contains 14 residues. From germline, CDR1 is LNHDA and CDR2 SQIVND (reference sequence). V lost 7 bases, J lost 3 bases, and 12 bases lay in between. This CDR3 reads CASTPAGANEKLFF. DNA for the CDR3: TGTGCCAGTACTCCGGCGGGGGCTAATGAAAAACTGTTTTTT. Together with reference TRBV19 and TRBJ1-4, the CDR3 gives the full variable domain: DGGITQSPKYLFRKEGQNVTLSCEQNLNHDAMYWYRQDPGQGLRLIYYSQIVNDFQKGDIAEGYSVSREKKESFPLTVTSAQKNPTAFYLCASTPAGANEKLFFGSGTQLSVL.

This rearrangement joins TRBV27 to TRBJ1-1; 7 bases fit TRBD1. Germline assignment: CDR1 MNHEY and CDR2 SMNVEV (reference sequence). Germline trimming cut 6 bases from V and 4 bases from J; bases unmatched to any gene: 5. The CDR3 totals 13 residues. As DNA, the CDR3 is TGTGCCAGCAGGCGACAGGGAGGCACTGAAGCTTTCTTT. It codes for CASRRQGGTEAFF.

V is TRBV7-9 and J is TRBJ2-3; the match to TRBD2 covers 10 bases. The J segment lost 4 bases and the V segment lost 0 bases, leaving 4 bases of the junction unmatched. The CDR3 has 16 residues. Germline V gene data show CDR1 as SEHNR and CDR2 as FQNEAQ (reference sequence). Here the CDR3 DNA reads TGTGCCAGCAGCTTAGCGCTAGCGGGGGTGTCAGATACGCAGTATTTT. This encodes CASSLALAGVSDTQYF.

The CDR3 nucleotides read TGTGCCAGCAGTGCAAGTTCACAGACGGATGGCTACACCTTC. Its translation is CASSASSQTDGYTF. The J gene is TRBJ1-2, the V gene TRBV2; D unresolved. Germline V lookup: CDR1 SNHLY, CDR2 FYNNEI. This CDR3 contains 14 residues. With 4 bases removed from V and 6 bases from J, the gap between germline ends came to 15 bases.

This clone was counted only a few times. The chain recombines TRBV28 with TRBJ2-7; D may be TRBD1 (9 bases). The germline V and J ends were trimmed by 6 bases and 3 bases, with 18 bases remaining between them. CDR3 length: 15 residues. Germline V lookup: CDR1 MDHEN, CDR2 SYDVKM. The CDR3 coding sequence is TGTGCCAGCAGGCCCGGGGGGGGACAGGGCTACGAGCAGTACTTC. The encoded protein is CASRPGGGQGYEQYF.

The chain links TRBV5-4 to TRBJ2-7, with D maybe TRBD1 (5 bases). The CDR3 is 17 residues long. Per the germline V gene, CDR1 is SGHNT and CDR2 is YYREEE (reference sequence). The V and J ends lost 0 bases and 3 bases respectively, with 19 bases between them. The CDR3 here is CASSLAQGPPKRYEQYF. The DNA of the CDR3 is TGTGCCAGCAGCTTGGCCCAGGGCCCTCCGAAGCGCTACGAGCAGTACTTC.

This chain links TRBV2 with TRBJ1-4, with a weak D call TRBD1 (5 bases). The ends were cut back, 8 bases at V and 7 bases at J, with 14 bases in the middle. This CDR3 spans 13 amino acids. Germline V gene sequence: CDR1 SNHLY, CDR2 FYNNEI. The CDR3 spells CASGGEWGEKLFF. CDR3 DNA sequence: TGTGCCAGCGGAGGGGAGTGGGGTGAAAAACTGTTTTTT.

The chain uses TRBV12-5 and TRBJ2-7, with 10 nucleotides matching TRBD1. This CDR3 has 15 residues. The germline V gene encodes CDR1 LGHNT and CDR2 FRNRAP. V shed 1 base and J 3 bases; nucleotides not matched to a gene: 3. The CDR3 sequence is CASGLAGTGVYEQYF. The CDR3 bases are TGTGCTAGTGGTTTGGCCGGGACAGGGGTCTACGAGCAGTACTTC.